This T cell receptor beta chain stems from a study of blood T cell repertoires in COVID-19. The overall study: From the United States, Italy and Spain came samples of acute and convalescent COVID-19. Nucleic acid was either cDNA or gDNA, and it came from T cells, B-cell-depleted T cells, or PBMCs.

In the authors' methods: Nucleated cell counts were estimated from reference gene primer amplification. TCRdb's table, derived via immunoSEQ multiplex PCR, lists solely in-frame clones and lacks some. V, J and clone size reflect that table, while D and trimming were determined from the DNA. Of tens of thousands of clones listed, 65% to 90% were seen once; the top ten hold about 11%. This CDR3 contains 17 residues. The V gene end was trimmed by 2 bases and the J gene end by 7 bases; junction bases not matched to a gene: 12. Germline-derived CDR1 and CDR2 are ENHRY and SYGVKD. The chain recombines TRBV10-3 with TRBJ1-4, with TRBD1 matching over 8 bases. Sample: peripheral blood. The receptor comes from a man aged 65 to 79 with active or convalescent COVID-19. Here the CDR3 DNA reads TGTGCCATCAGTGAGACCCCCCCCGGGACAGGTGGTGAAAAACTGTTTTTT. This codes for CAISETPPGTGGEKLFF.